The clone carrying this T cell receptor beta chain showed up many times. The antigen is undetermined. The data were obtained in a study of regulatory T cells in long-lasting Graves disease. The CDR3 is made up of 12 amino acids. V was shortened by 3 bases and J by 6 bases, with 9 bases between the two germline ends. Researchers made TCR beta libraries by using iRepertoire HTBI primers and running Arm-PCR on CDR3 regions. In the authors' workflow: Overall, samples carried 60 to 65 TRBV and 14 TRBJ segments. TCRdb re-called the multiplex PCR reads through MiXCR, storing one row per CDR3 protein. What appears here as the V and J calls and clone size reflects TCRdb's work, not the paper's. Among hundreds of thousands of distinct CDR3 sequences listed, less than 25% were seen once. Study-wide results and caveats: Samples came from peripheral blood alone, without thyroid tissue. Persistent disease favored TRBV28, TRBJ1-2 and TRBJ2-5.

Time point denoted: persistent/refractory GD, antithyroid drugs over 5 years with positive TRAb. Following extraction of RNA from PBMCs, that RNA was used to make the TCR library. This chain connects TRBV12-3 or TRBV12-4 to TRBJ2-7, with D possibly matching TRBD2 (5 bases). This receptor was identified in a female donor with Graves disease. Sequencing used peripheral blood mononuclear cells (PBMCs), obtained when the disease was refractory, from a patient treated with antithyroid drugs. CDR3 sequence: CASSFFGGEQYF. CDR3 sequence (DNA): TGTGCCAGCAGTTTCTTCGGAGGCGAGCAGTACTTC.